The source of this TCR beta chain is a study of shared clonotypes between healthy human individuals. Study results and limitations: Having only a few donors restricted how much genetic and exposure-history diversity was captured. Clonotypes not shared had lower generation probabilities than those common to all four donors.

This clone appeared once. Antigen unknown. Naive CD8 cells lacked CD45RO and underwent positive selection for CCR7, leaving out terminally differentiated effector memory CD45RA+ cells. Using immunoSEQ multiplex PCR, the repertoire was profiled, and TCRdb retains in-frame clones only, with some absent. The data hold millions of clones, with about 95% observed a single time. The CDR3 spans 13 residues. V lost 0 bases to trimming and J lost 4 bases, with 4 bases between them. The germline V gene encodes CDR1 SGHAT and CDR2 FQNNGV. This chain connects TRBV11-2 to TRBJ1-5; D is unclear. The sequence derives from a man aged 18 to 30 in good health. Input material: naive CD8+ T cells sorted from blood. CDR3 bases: TGTGCCAGCAGCTTAGAGGTAAATCAGCCCCAGCATTTT. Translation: CASSLEVNQPQHF.